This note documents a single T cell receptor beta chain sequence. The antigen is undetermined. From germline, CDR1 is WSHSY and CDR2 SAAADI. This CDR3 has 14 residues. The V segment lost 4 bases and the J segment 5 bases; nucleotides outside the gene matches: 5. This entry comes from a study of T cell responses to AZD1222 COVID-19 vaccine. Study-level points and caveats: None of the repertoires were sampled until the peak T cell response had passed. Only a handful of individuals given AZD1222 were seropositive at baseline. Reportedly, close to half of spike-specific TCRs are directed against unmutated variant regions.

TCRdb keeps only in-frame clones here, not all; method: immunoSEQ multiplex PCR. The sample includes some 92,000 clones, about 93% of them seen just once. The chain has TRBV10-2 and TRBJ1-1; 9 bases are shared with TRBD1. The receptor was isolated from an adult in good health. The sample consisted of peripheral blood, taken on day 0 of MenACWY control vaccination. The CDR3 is CASSVGQGWTEAFF. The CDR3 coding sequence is TGCGCCAGCAGTGTCGGACAGGGGTGGACTGAAGCTTTCTTT.